Following are 22 T cell receptor beta chains from one sample sequenced in a study of cytomegalovirus exposure and HLA in healthy donors. PCR primers comprised 60 Vbeta and 13 Jbeta primers. Assay used: immunoSEQ multiplex PCR; TCRdb lists only in-frame clones, some missing. This sample's table has 100,000 to 150,000 clones. Input material: PBMCs. All receptors come from a young man in good health and CMV-seronegative.

The J gene is TRBJ2-7, the V gene TRBV10-1, with a tentative D call TRBD1 (6 bases). Germline CDR1 and CDR2: WNHNN and SYGVQD (reference sequence). Trimming cost V 2 bases and J 5 bases, with 13 bases left between them. The CDR3 runs to 14 residues. This CDR3 reads CASSEVEGVHEQYF. CDR3 in DNA: TGCGCCAGCAGTGAGGTAGAGGGGGTGCACGAGCAGTACTTC.

This sequence joins TRBV10-3 and TRBJ2-1; D is perhaps TRBD2 (6 bases). CDR3 length: 15 amino acids. Trimming took off 2 bases at V and 8 bases at J, with 16 bases between the two ends. From germline, CDR1 is ENHRY and CDR2 SYGVKD. The chain's CDR3 is CAISETPSTGDEQFF. The CDR3 nucleotides are TGTGCCATCAGTGAGACCCCTTCGACGGGGGATGAGCAGTTCTTC.

The chain is built from TRBV2 and TRBJ1-1; no clear D. The CDR3 length is 12 residues. V lost 9 bases and J lost 0, with 8 bases in between. CDR1 and CDR2 from the germline V gene are SNHLY and FYNNEI. CDR3 sequence: CASVRLNTEAFF. The CDR3 DNA follows: TGTGCCAGTGTCCGTCTGAACACTGAAGCTTTCTTT.

The chain combines TRBV10-3 with TRBJ2-3; the match to TRBD1 covers 9 bases. With V trimmed by 8 bases and J by 2 bases, 17 bases remained unmatched. Germline V gene lookup returns CDR1 ENHRY and CDR2 SYGVKD. The CDR3 has 18 amino acids. The CDR3 loop reads CAISSDRGWVGDTDTQYF. For the CDR3, the DNA is TGTGCCATCTCTTCCGACAGGGGGTGGGTAGGGGACACAGATACGCAGTATTTT.

CDR3 in amino acids: CASSLTPNTEAFF. In DNA form, the CDR3 reads TGTGCCAGCAGTTTGACACCGAACACTGAAGCTTTCTTT. J is TRBJ1-1 and V is TRBV27; D is unclear. Germline V CDR1 and CDR2: MNHEY, SMNVEV (reference sequence). V was cut by 3 bases and J by 1 base, with 6 bases left in between. The CDR3 length is 13 residues.

A remark on this clone: At one end the junction does not follow the germline gene, possibly because of a read error. The same CDR3 arises from other DNA sequences in this sample as well. The genes are TRBV7-2 and TRBJ1-1; no clear D gene. The length of the CDR3 is 13 residues. Per the germline V gene, CDR1 is SGHTA and CDR2 is FQGNSA. DNA for the CDR3: TGCGCCAGCAGCTCCCAGGTAAACACTGAAGCTTTCTTT. This encodes CASSSQVNTEAFF. Using reference TRBV7-2 and TRBJ1-1 for the parts outside the CDR3, the full variable domain is GAGVSQSPSNKVTEKGKDVELRCDPISGHTALYWYRQSLGQGLEFLIYFQGNSAPDKSGLPSDRFSAERTGGSVSTLTIQRTQQEDSAVYLCASSSQVNTEAFFGQGTRLTVV.

The chain employs TRBV28 and TRBJ2-3; tentative D call: TRBD1 (6 bases). This CDR3 has 16 residues. The germline gives CDR1 MDHEN, CDR2 SYDVKM. Trimming took 7 bases from V and 0 from J, leaving 17 bases between them. CDR3 coding DNA: TGTGCCAGCACCATTCCGGGACACCCAAGCACAGATACGCAGTATTTT. Its protein is CASTIPGHPSTDTQYF. Looking up the rest from reference TRBV28 and TRBJ2-3 gives the full variable domain: DVKVTQSSRYLVKRTGEKVFLECVQDMDHENMFWYRQDPGLGLRLIYFSYDVKMKEKGDIPEGYSVSREKKERFSLILESASTNQTSMYLCASTIPGHPSTDTQYFGPGTRLTVL.

The chain has TRBV28 and TRBJ1-1; perhaps TRBD1 as D (6 bases). Germline V gives CDR1 MDHEN, CDR2 SYDVKM. V dropped 5 bases and J dropped 6 bases, with 10 bases sitting between them. The CDR3 contains 12 residues. The CDR3, as DNA: TGTGCCAGCAGTCCCCCAGGGGCTGAAGCTTTCTTT. This gives the protein CASSPPGAEAFF.

The chain couples TRBV19 to TRBJ2-1, with 7 nucleotides matching TRBD2. Germline CDR1 reads LNHDA; CDR2 reads SQIVND (reference sequence). CDR3 length equals 15 residues. V was pared by 6 bases and J by 0 bases, with 5 bases of the junction left unmatched. DNA of the CDR3: TGTGCCAGTAGGGTAGCGGGCAGCTCCTACAATGAGCAGTTCTTC. Translated: CASRVAGSSYNEQFF.

The genes are TRBV2 and TRBJ2-1, with D maybe TRBD2 (6 bases). V was trimmed by 8 bases and J by 6 bases, leaving 20 bases between them. Germline CDR1 is SNHLY and CDR2 is FYNNEI. The CDR3 has 15 residues. The CDR3 region has the DNA TGTGCCAGCTCTCCGGTTAGCGGACCCTCCAATGAGCAGTTCTTC. Its translation: CASSPVSGPSNEQFF.

CDR3 DNA sequence: TGTGCCAGCAGCTTGGGTACAGGCGAAGCTTTCTTT. Its translation: CASSLGTGEAFF. This chain uses TRBV11-1 with TRBJ1-1; perhaps TRBD1 as D (5 bases). Germline V gene sequence: CDR1 SGHAT, CDR2 FQDESV (reference sequence). Trimming cost V 3 bases and J 8 bases, with 10 bases left between them. The CDR3 length is 12 residues.

This sequence joins TRBV20-1 and TRBJ2-7; no firm D call. Germline values: CDR1 DFQATT, CDR2 SNEGSKA (reference sequence). Trimming stripped 0 bases from V and 2 bases from J, with 2 bases between. This CDR3 region has 11 residues. The CDR3 DNA follows: TGCAGTGCTAGAGACACCTACGAGCAGTACTTC. Residues: CSARDTYEQYF.

V and J are TRBV16 and TRBJ1-2, with D tentatively TRBD1 (6 bases). Trimming removed 6 bases from V and 3 bases from J, with 20 bases in between. This CDR3 has 16 amino acids. Germline lookup yields CDR1 KGHSY and CDR2 FQNENV. The CDR3 protein is CASSNSPQQGDYGYTF. The CDR3 region has the DNA TGTGCCAGCAGTAACTCGCCTCAACAGGGAGACTATGGCTACACCTTC.

V gene TRBV7-9 combines with J gene TRBJ1-2; TRBD1 matches at 10 bases. The CDR3 contains 15 residues. The germline gives CDR1 SEHNR, CDR2 FQNEAQ (reference sequence). Trimming at V came to 4 bases and at J to 6 bases, leaving 8 bases not matched to a gene. CDR3 amino acids: CASSWATGGRHGYTF. The CDR3 DNA follows: TGTGCCAGCAGCTGGGCGACAGGGGGCAGGCATGGCTACACCTTC.

This chain links TRBV7-8 with TRBJ1-1; 7 nucleotides match TRBD1. Trimming cost V 4 bases and J 0 bases; bases outside gene matches: 8. The germline gives CDR1 SGHVS, CDR2 FQNEAQ. The CDR3 is 16 residues long. The CDR3 sequence is CASSSYPTGLNTEAFF. The CDR3 DNA reads TGTGCCAGCAGCTCTTACCCGACAGGGCTGAACACTGAAGCTTTCTTT.

J is TRBJ2-1 and V is TRBV14, with D possibly TRBD2 on 6 matching bases. Germline CDR1 reads SGHDN; CDR2 reads FVKESK. CDR3 size: 16 residues. The germline V and J ends were trimmed by 4 bases and 2 bases, with 15 bases remaining between them. CDR3 sequence: CASSPAVSGPYNEQFF. CDR3 DNA sequence: TGTGCCAGCAGCCCCGCAGTTAGCGGACCCTACAATGAGCAGTTCTTC.

This chain connects TRBV5-1 to TRBJ1-1; 7 bases agree with TRBD1. The CDR3 totals 16 residues. The V gene's germline CDR1 is SGHRS and CDR2 YFSETQ. Trimming took 3 bases from V and 1 from J; bases not matched to a gene: 9. The CDR3 is CASSSDRARQNTEAFF. The CDR3 DNA is TGCGCCAGCAGCTCCGACAGGGCGAGACAGAACACTGAAGCTTTCTTT. The variable domain in full, completed from reference TRBV5-1 and TRBJ1-1, reads KAGVTQTPRYLIKTRGQQVTLSCSPISGHRSVSWYQQTPGQGLQFLFEYFSETQRNKGNFPGRFSGRQFSNSRSEMNVSTLELGDSALYLCASSSDRARQNTEAFFGQGTRLTVV.

This chain joins TRBV9 and TRBJ2-3, with TRBD1 identical over 7 bases. Germline loops: CDR1 SGDLS, CDR2 YYNGEE. J gave up 1 base and V 0 bases, and 5 bases lay outside the gene matches. The CDR3 consists of 16 residues. The CDR3 DNA sequence: TGTGCCAGCAGCGTAGGAGGGGGCGCGGGCACAGATACGCAGTATTTT. It yields the protein CASSVGGGAGTDTQYF.

This chain connects TRBV19 to TRBJ1-1; TRBD1 agrees at 9 bases. The CDR3 sequence is 23 residues long. From germline, CDR1 is LNHDA and CDR2 SQIVND (reference sequence). V dropped 0 bases and J dropped 5; count of bases not matched to a gene: 28. This CDR3 reads CASSIDHKGVVGGTGTQRTEAFF. The DNA for the CDR3 is TGTGCCAGTAGTATAGATCATAAGGGGGTTGTAGGAGGGACAGGGACTCAGAGGACTGAAGCTTTCTTT. Based on the CDR3 plus reference TRBV19 and TRBJ1-1, the full variable domain is DGGITQSPKYLFRKEGQNVTLSCEQNLNHDAMYWYRQDPGQGLRLIYYSQIVNDFQKGDIAEGYSVSREKKESFPLTVTSAQKNPTAFYLCASSIDHKGVVGGTGTQRTEAFFGQGTRLTVV.

The V call is TRBV7-9, the J call TRBJ1-4; 8 bases map to TRBD1. V lost 5 bases, J lost 4 bases, and 6 bases stayed unmatched. Germline assignment: CDR1 SEHNR and CDR2 FQNEAQ (reference sequence). The CDR3 is 15 residues long. The CDR3 protein is CASSIGQGSNEKLFF. The CDR3 nucleotides are TGTGCCAGCAGCATAGGACAGGGAAGTAATGAAAAACTGTTTTTT.

This chain links TRBV5-4 with TRBJ1-3, with a possible D match to TRBD1 (6 bases). The CDR3 runs 14 residues. V lost 6 bases to trimming and J lost 3 bases, with 13 bases between them. The germline V gene has CDR1 SGHNT and CDR2 YYREEE (reference sequence). The DNA for the CDR3 is TGTGCCAGCAAAAACAGGGTTGATGGAAACACCATATATTTT. Protein: CASKNRVDGNTIYF.

V gene TRBV6-5 combines with J gene TRBJ2-5; 7 bases are a match to TRBD2. The CDR3 covers 15 residues. V gave up 0 bases and J gave up 5 bases; unmatched junction bases: 6. The germline CDR1 and CDR2 sequences are MNHEY and SVGAGI. CDR3 in DNA: TGTGCCAGCAGTTACTCGGTACTAGCGAAGGAGACCCAGTACTTC. This gives the protein CASSYSVLAKETQYF.